The 21 T cell receptor beta chains given below trace back to one sample, sequenced in a study of shared clonotypes between healthy human individuals. TCRdb keeps only in-frame clones here, not all; method: immunoSEQ multiplex PCR. This table holds 2,100,000 or so clones, approximately 95% found once. The sequenced material came from naive CD4+ T cells sorted from blood. Regarding subset: CD45RA+ positively selected. All receptors come from a man aged 18 to 29 in good health.

The chain has TRBV19 and TRBJ1-1; D unclear. Trimming took off 4 bases at V and 1 base at J, with 13 bases between the two ends. Germline assignment: CDR1 LNHDA and CDR2 SQIVND (reference sequence). The CDR3 consists of 15 residues. CDR3 bases: TGTGCCAGTAGTACTTCGACAATTTCGAACACTGAAGCTTTCTTT. Translating it yields CASSTSTISNTEAFF.

The rearrangement uses TRBV30 and TRBJ2-2; D not resolved. The CDR3 spans 13 residues. Trimming took 1 base from V and 4 from J, leaving 7 bases between them. The germline V gene encodes CDR1 GTSNPN and CDR2 SVGIG (reference sequence). The CDR3 DNA sequence: TGTGCCTGGAGTGGGGTCGGCACCGGGGAGCTGTTTTTT. As protein: CAWSGVGTGELFF.

This clone was counted a single time. The chain has TRBV11-2 and TRBJ2-3, with unresolved D. Germline CDR1 reads SGHAT; CDR2 reads FQNNGV. V lost 4 bases, J lost 0 bases, and 17 bases lay in between. The CDR3 extends over 17 amino acids. The CDR3 DNA sequence: TGTGCCAGCAGCTACGCAACGCATCTAAGAAGCACAGATACGCAGTATTTT. It is translated as CASSYATHLRSTDTQYF.

With regard to this clone: Other DNA sequences in the sample encode the same CDR3. The chain recombines TRBV10-3 with TRBJ1-1; D might be TRBD1 (5 bases). This CDR3 has 15 amino acids. Trimming removed 0 bases at V and 0 bases at J, with 8 bases between. Germline V gene lookup returns CDR1 ENHRY and CDR2 SYGVKD. In nucleotides, the CDR3 is TGTGCCATCAGTGAGTCGAGACAGTTGAACACTGAAGCTTTCTTT. Residues: CAISESRQLNTEAFF.

This chain joins TRBV7-2 and TRBJ2-5, with 7 nucleotides matching TRBD2. The J segment lost 2 bases and the V segment lost 5 bases, leaving 5 bases of the junction unmatched. The CDR3 length is 14 residues. Germline V gives CDR1 SGHTA, CDR2 FQGNSA. The CDR3 here is CASSPGTTQETQYF. CDR3 nucleotide sequence: TGTGCCAGCAGCCCGGGGACTACTCAAGAGACCCAGTACTTC.

The chain couples TRBV18 to TRBJ1-4; D is unclear. This CDR3 is 15 amino acids long. The ends were cut back, 2 bases at V and 0 bases at J, with 7 bases in the middle. CDR1 is KGHSH, CDR2 LQKENI, per germline. The DNA of the CDR3 is TGTGCCAGCTCACCATCCCTTGCAACTAATGAAAAACTGTTTTTT. Protein product: CASSPSLATNEKLFF.

This clone was seen only once. This chain uses TRBV6-5 with TRBJ2-1, with a tentative D call TRBD2 (6 bases). CDR1 and CDR2 from the germline V gene are MNHEY and SVGAGI. V lost 2 bases and J lost 9, with 14 bases in between. The CDR3 sequence is 14 residues long. CDR3 loop: CASSYRLPGGEQFF. In DNA, the CDR3 is TGTGCCAGCAGTTACCGACTGCCCGGGGGTGAGCAGTTCTTC.

The J gene is TRBJ1-5, the V gene TRBV4-1, with D possibly being TRBD1 (5 bases). Germline V lookup: CDR1 MGHRA, CDR2 YSYEKL. The CDR3 runs to 16 residues. V was pared by 0 bases and J by 2 bases, with 11 bases between. The CDR3 here is CASSQDKGGGNQPQHF. The CDR3 coding sequence is TGCGCCAGCAGCCAAGATAAAGGAGGGGGCAATCAGCCCCAGCATTTT.

For this clone: The sample contains more than one DNA sequence encoding this CDR3. The chain recombines TRBV6-6 with TRBJ2-2; no clear D. V lost 2 bases to trimming and J lost 2 bases, with 3 bases between them. This CDR3 is built from 13 residues. Germline V gene data show CDR1 as MNHNY and CDR2 as SVGAGI (reference sequence). CDR3 bases: TGTGCCAGCAGTTACCAAAACACCGGGGAGCTGTTTTTT. It codes for CASSYQNTGELFF.

This sequence joins TRBV5-1 and TRBJ2-4, with D unclear. CDR3 length equals 17 residues. V lost 0 bases, J lost 1 base, and 14 bases lay in between. CDR1 and CDR2 (germline): SGHRS, YFSETQ. CDR3 sequence: CASSLDTDRWAKNIQYF. The CDR3 nucleotides read TGCGCCAGCAGCTTGGATACAGATCGGTGGGCCAAAAACATTCAGTACTTC.

The chain employs TRBV27 and TRBJ2-2; 9 bases agree with TRBD1. Trimming at V came to 5 bases and at J to 5 bases, leaving 6 bases not matched to a gene. The CDR3 covers 15 residues. The V gene's germline CDR1 is MNHEY and CDR2 SMNVEV (reference sequence). CDR3 protein: CASSRGDRVTGELFF. The DNA of the CDR3 is TGTGCCAGCAGTCGCGGGGACAGGGTGACCGGGGAGCTGTTTTTT.

The chain joins TRBV10-3 to TRBJ2-2; TRBD1 aligns across 9 bases. Germline V gene data show CDR1 as ENHRY and CDR2 as SYGVKD. J lost 6 bases, V lost 4 bases, and 9 bases had no gene match. The CDR3 is made up of 16 amino acids. This CDR3 reads CAISGRDRALSGELFF. CDR3 DNA sequence: TGTGCCATCAGTGGCCGGGACAGGGCCTTATCCGGGGAGCTGTTTTTT.

This clone came up a few times. The chain carries TRBV6-1 and TRBJ1-2; the D gene is possibly TRBD1 (5 bases). Germline V gives CDR1 MNHNS, CDR2 SASEGT. This CDR3 region has 13 residues. V was shortened by 7 bases and J by 12 bases, with 21 bases between the two germline ends. DNA for the CDR3: TGTGCCAGCATGTATGGGCAGGGCACCCTTAACACCTTC. Translation: CASMYGQGTLNTF.

The chain combines TRBV5-1 with TRBJ1-3; 7 nucleotides align to TRBD1. This CDR3 is 14 amino acids long. The V gene's germline CDR1 is SGHRS and CDR2 YFSETQ. J lost 5 bases, V lost 4 bases, and 6 bases had no gene match. This CDR3 is CASSTGDTRNTIYF. The CDR3 coding sequence is TGCGCCAGCAGCACAGGGGACACCCGAAACACCATATATTTT. The full variable domain, rest sourced from reference TRBV5-1 and TRBJ1-3, is KAGVTQTPRYLIKTRGQQVTLSCSPISGHRSVSWYQQTPGQGLQFLFEYFSETQRNKGNFPGRFSGRQFSNSRSEMNVSTLELGDSALYLCASSTGDTRNTIYFGEGSWLTVV.

The rearrangement links TRBV18 to TRBJ2-7; TRBD1 agrees at 8 bases. This CDR3 spans 15 amino acids. The germline V gene encodes CDR1 KGHSH and CDR2 LQKENI. V was clipped by 6 bases and J by 4 bases; unmatched bases: 11. In DNA, the CDR3 is TGTGCCAGCTCCCGCGGGACAGGCGGTAGGTACGAGCAGTACTTC. Protein sequence: CASSRGTGGRYEQYF.

The chain joins TRBV7-2 to TRBJ1-5; D perhaps matches TRBD1 (6 bases). V was shortened by 0 bases and J by 9 bases, with 12 bases between the two germline ends. The CDR3 consists of 14 residues. The germline V gene encodes CDR1 SGHTA and CDR2 FQGNSA. CDR3 in DNA: TGTGCCAGCAGCTTAGCCGGGGGCGCGGGGCCCCAGCATTTT. This sequence encodes CASSLAGGAGPQHF.

The chain carries TRBV28 and TRBJ1-2; 7 nucleotides align to TRBD1. Trimming cost V 10 bases and J 2 bases; bases outside gene matches: 7. This CDR3 region has 13 residues. In germline, CDR1 is MDHEN, CDR2 SYDVKM. This CDR3 is CATWDSKNYGYTF. CDR3 coding DNA: TGTGCCACGTGGGACAGTAAGAACTATGGCTACACCTTC.

CDR3 bases: TGCGCCAGCAGCTTGGGTGATAGCCTGGGACAGGGGGACTCTGGGGCCAACGTCCTGACTTTC. As protein: CASSLGDSLGQGDSGANVLTF. This sequence joins TRBV5-1 and TRBJ2-6; 11 nucleotides align to TRBD1. This CDR3 has 21 amino acids. Trimming cost V 0 bases and J 0 bases; bases outside gene matches: 11. The germline CDR1 and CDR2 sequences are SGHRS and YFSETQ.

Only one count was recorded for this clone. The chain links TRBV10-3 to TRBJ2-2, with a possible D match to TRBD2 (5 bases). Trimming cost V 4 bases and J 2 bases, with 17 bases left between them. The CDR3 has 17 residues. Germline V gene sequence: CDR1 ENHRY, CDR2 SYGVKD. The CDR3 protein is CAISALDRERNTGELFF. DNA of the CDR3: TGTGCCATCAGTGCCCTCGACCGGGAAAGAAACACCGGGGAGCTGTTTTTT.

The chain carries TRBV11-3 and TRBJ1-2; 7 bases map to TRBD1. Losses at the gene ends were 4 bases for V and 4 bases for J; bases not matched to a gene: 9. The CDR3 contains 15 residues. The germline gives CDR1 SGHNT, CDR2 YENEEA. CDR3 amino acids: CASSSQNGTVYGYTF. CDR3 nucleotides: TGTGCCAGCAGCTCCCAAAATGGGACAGTCTATGGCTACACCTTC.

The V and J genes are TRBV2 and TRBJ2-7; a possible D gene is TRBD1 (6 bases). CDR3 length equals 15 residues. Per germline, CDR1 SNHLY and CDR2 FYNNEI. Between the trimmed V and J ends, which lost 6 bases and 3 bases, there was a span of 18 bases. The CDR3 loop is CASRHRDQMFYEQYF. The CDR3 DNA reads TGTGCCAGCAGACACAGGGACCAGATGTTCTACGAGCAGTACTTC.